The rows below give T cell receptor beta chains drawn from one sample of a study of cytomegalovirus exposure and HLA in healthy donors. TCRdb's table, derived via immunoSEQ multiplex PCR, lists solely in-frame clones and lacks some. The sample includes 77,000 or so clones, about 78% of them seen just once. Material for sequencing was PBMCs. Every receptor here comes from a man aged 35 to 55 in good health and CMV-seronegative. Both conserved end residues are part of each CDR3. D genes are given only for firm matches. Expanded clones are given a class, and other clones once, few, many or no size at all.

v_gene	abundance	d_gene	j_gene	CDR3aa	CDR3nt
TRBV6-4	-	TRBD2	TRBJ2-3	CASSEPAGGYADTQYF	TGTGCCAGCAGTGAGCCAGCGGGAGGGTACGCAGATACGCAGTATTTT
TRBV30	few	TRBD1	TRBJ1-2	CAGHRGTDYGYTF	TGTGCCGGACACCGCGGGACAGACTATGGCTACACCTTC
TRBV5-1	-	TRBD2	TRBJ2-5	CASSFGAGGLGETQYF	TGCGCCAGCAGCTTTGGAGCGGGAGGGCTGGGGGAGACCCAGTACTTC
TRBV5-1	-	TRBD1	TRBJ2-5	CASSYGTVLTAGETQYF	TGCGCCAGCAGCTATGGGACAGTCCTTACGGCTGGGGAGACCCAGTACTTC
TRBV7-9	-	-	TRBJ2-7	CASSSQAYEQYF	TGTGCCAGCAGCTCCCAGGCCTACGAGCAGTACTTC
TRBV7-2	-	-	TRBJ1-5	CASSSEMRQPQHF	TGTGCCAGCAGCTCGGAGATGCGGCAGCCCCAGCATTTT
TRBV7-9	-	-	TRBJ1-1	CSSSLGGGNTEAFF	TGTTCCAGCAGCTTGGGCGGAGGAAACACTGAAGCTTTCTTT
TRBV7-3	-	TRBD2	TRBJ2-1	CASSPMGLAGGNEQFF	TGTGCCAGCAGCCCCATGGGACTAGCGGGAGGAAATGAGCAGTTCTTC
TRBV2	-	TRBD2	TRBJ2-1	CASSVLAGGGEQFF	TGTGCCAGCAGTGTACTAGCGGGAGGGGGTGAGCAGTTCTTC
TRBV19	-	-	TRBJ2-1	CASSHIGGLDEQFF	TGTGCCAGTAGCCACATAGGCGGGCTCGATGAGCAGTTCTTC
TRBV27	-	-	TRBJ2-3	CASSVGFGRGTDTQYF	TGTGCCAGCAGCGTTGGGTTTGGCCGGGGCACAGATACGCAGTATTTT
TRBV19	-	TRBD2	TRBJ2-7	CASNPSGTSVVYEQYF	TGTGCCAGTAACCCTAGCGGTACTTCGGTCGTTTACGAGCAGTACTTC
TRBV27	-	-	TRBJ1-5	CASSPNHAAIQPQHF	TGTGCCAGCAGTCCCAATCACGCGGCTATACAGCCCCAGCATTTT
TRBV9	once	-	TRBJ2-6	CASSVGRGQTVLTF	TGTGCCAGCAGCGTAGGGCGAGGACAGACGGTCCTGACTTTC
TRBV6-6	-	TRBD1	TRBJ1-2	CASRPPDREGYTF	TGTGCCAGCCGTCCCCCGGACAGGGAAGGCTACACCTTC
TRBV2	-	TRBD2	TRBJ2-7	CASSEGAGVSYEQYF	TGTGCCAGCAGTGAAGGGGCGGGGGTCTCCTACGAGCAGTACTTC
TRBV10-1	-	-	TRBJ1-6	CASSETGDSPLHF	TGCGCCAGCAGTGAGACGGGGGATTCACCCCTCCACTTT
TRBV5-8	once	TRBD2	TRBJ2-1	CASSSGASGMFNEQFF	TGTGCCAGCAGCTCCGGAGCTAGCGGGATGTTCAATGAGCAGTTCTTC
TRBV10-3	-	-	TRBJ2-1	CAINSGGNPTLGDEQFF	TGTGCCATCAATAGTGGCGGGAACCCCACCTTGGGCGATGAGCAGTTCTTC
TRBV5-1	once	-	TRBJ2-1	CASSFSTGEPYNEQFF	TGCGCCAGCAGCTTTAGCACGGGAGAACCCTACAATGAGCAGTTCTTC
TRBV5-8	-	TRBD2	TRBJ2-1	CASSSSGIAYNEQFF	TGTGCCAGCAGCTCTAGCGGGATCGCCTACAATGAGCAGTTCTTC
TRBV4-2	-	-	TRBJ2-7	CASSQDLGGTYEQYF	TGTGCCAGCAGCCAAGATCTTGGCGGTACCTACGAGCAGTACTTC
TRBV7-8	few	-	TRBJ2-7	CASSLQERTYEQYF	TGTGCCAGCAGCTTACAAGAGCGTACCTACGAGCAGTACTTC
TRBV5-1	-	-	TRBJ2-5	CASSVAEETQYF	TGCGCCAGCAGCGTAGCGGAAGAGACCCAGTACTTC
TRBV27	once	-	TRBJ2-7	CASSSDRTYEQYF	TGTGCCAGCAGTTCGGACAGAACCTACGAGCAGTACTTC
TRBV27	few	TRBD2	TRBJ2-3	CASRTPGLAASTDTQYF	TGTGCCAGCAGAACACCGGGACTAGCAGCCAGCACAGATACGCAGTATTTT